These 16 T cell receptor beta chains were sequenced from one sample in a study of T cells of healthy individuals. TCRdb independently ran MiXCR on the 5' RACE reads; one entry per CDR3 protein. Here the sample spans 60,000 to 80,000 distinct CDR3 sequences, roughly 16% being singletons. Receptors originate from a human donor in good health.

This clonotype has just a few counts. This chain uses TRBV7-9 with TRBJ2-1; D is possibly TRBD1 (5 bases). CDR3 size: 16 residues. V lost 7 bases, J lost 0 bases, and 16 bases lay in between. In germline, CDR1 is SEHNR, CDR2 FQNEAQ (reference sequence). The CDR3 DNA sequence: TGTGCCAGCATTGGCAGGGTTTGGAGCTCCTACAATGAGCAGTTCTTC. The encoded protein is CASIGRVWSSYNEQFF.

This clonotype occurred many times. The CDR3 region is CSAVRGGISQPQHF. The CDR3 nucleotides read TGCAGTGCCGTGCGGGGTGGGATATCTCAGCCCCAGCATTTT. The rearrangement links TRBV20-1 to TRBJ1-5, with D unclear. This CDR3 has 14 amino acids. In germline, CDR1 is DFQATT, CDR2 SNEGSKA (reference sequence). V was trimmed by 6 bases and J by 6 bases, leaving 18 bases between them.

This clonotype was detected many times. The V call is TRBV29-1, the J call TRBJ2-4; maybe TRBD2 (6 bases). V was shortened by 6 bases and J by 0 bases, with 9 bases between the two germline ends. This CDR3 contains 13 residues. Germline CDR1 and CDR2: SQVTM and ANQGSEA. CDR3 sequence: CSVGGLAKNIQYF. As DNA, the CDR3 is TGCAGCGTGGGGGGTCTAGCCAAAAACATTCAGTACTTC.

This clonotype was observed many times. The V and J genes are TRBV12-3 or TRBV12-4 and TRBJ2-1; D remains unclear. CDR3 size: 15 residues. V was cut by 3 bases and J by 0 bases, with 9 bases left in between. CDR3 nucleotides: TGTGCCAGCAGTTTCGCACAAACCTCCTACAATGAGCAGTTCTTC. It translates to CASSFAQTSYNEQFF.

At least ten counts were recorded for this clonotype. The CDR3 coding sequence is TGTGCCAGCAGCTTAAGTCCAGACAATGAGCAGTTCTTC. As protein: CASSLSPDNEQFF. The rearrangement links TRBV7-3 to TRBJ2-1; D is uncertain. Trimming cost V 1 base and J 5 bases, with 6 bases left between them. Germline V gene sequence: CDR1 SGHTA, CDR2 FQGTGA. The CDR3 length is 13 residues.

This clonotype was seen a handful of times. The rearrangement joins TRBV7-2 to TRBJ2-7, with D possibly being TRBD2 (6 bases). Germline CDR1 SGHTA, CDR2 FQGNSA. This CDR3 has 14 residues. The V gene lost 8 bases and the J gene lost 1 base, with 15 bases spanning the gap. The CDR3 region is CASSYQAGSYEQYF. CDR3 nucleotide sequence: TGTGCCAGCTCCTATCAGGCGGGGTCCTACGAGCAGTACTTC.

This clonotype has a handful of counts. This chain joins TRBV11-1 and TRBJ2-3; D is uncertain. V was cut by 5 bases and J by 6 bases, with 9 bases left in between. The CDR3 loop spans 12 amino acids. CDR1 is SGHAT and CDR2 is FQDESV in the germline V gene (reference sequence). The CDR3 DNA follows: TGTGCCAGCAGCCCCTTGGTCGATACGCAGTATTTT. It translates to CASSPLVDTQYF. The variable domain in full, with the rest retrieved from reference TRBV11-1 and TRBJ2-3, is EAEVAQSPRYKITEKSQAVAFWCDPISGHATLYWYRQILGQGPELLVQFQDESVVDDSQLPKDRFSAERLKGVDSTLKIQPAELGDSAMYLCASSPLVDTQYFGPGTRLTVL.

This clonotype showed up just a few times. The chain couples TRBV27 to TRBJ2-1; D is possibly TRBD1 or TRBD2 (6 bases each). The V and J ends lost 5 bases and 4 bases respectively, with 21 bases between them. Germline V gives CDR1 MNHEY, CDR2 SMNVEV (reference sequence). This CDR3 is built from 17 residues. The DNA of the CDR3 is TGTGCCAGCAGTCCTGGTGGGGGGCCACTGGGTTACAATGAGCAGTTCTTC. Amino acid sequence: CASSPGGGPLGYNEQFF.

This clonotype was observed a handful of times. The V call is TRBV2, the J call TRBJ2-1; TRBD2 matches 14 bases. Germline CDR1 and CDR2: SNHLY and FYNNEI. V was clipped by 5 bases and J by 7 bases; unmatched bases: 4. This CDR3 region has 15 residues. CDR3 sequence (DNA): TGTGCCAGCAGTCGACTAGCGGGGGGGCTAAATGAGCAGTTCTTC. Amino acids: CASSRLAGGLNEQFF.

Many counts were recorded for this clonotype. This chain links TRBV20-1 with TRBJ1-5; 11 bases agree with TRBD1. V trimming: 6 bases; J trimming: 0 bases; junction bases outside the gene matches: 4. Germline V gene lookup returns CDR1 DFQATT and CDR2 SNEGSKA (reference sequence). The CDR3 runs 15 residues. This chain's CDR3 is CSARTGGTSNQPQHF. The CDR3 coding sequence is TGCAGTGCCCGGACAGGGGGCACTAGCAATCAGCCCCAGCATTTT.

This clonotype was counted a few times. The V gene is TRBV2, the J gene TRBJ1-5, with D unresolved. Germline CDR1 SNHLY, CDR2 FYNNEI. The V gene lost 6 bases and the J gene lost 3 bases, with 24 bases spanning the gap. The CDR3 runs 18 residues. The CDR3, as DNA: TGTGCCAGCAGAGACGAAAGGCGGCCCCGGTGGGCCAATCAGCCCCAGCATTTT. Its translation: CASRDERRPRWANQPQHF.

This clonotype was found many times. The chain links TRBV10-3 to TRBJ2-2; 11 bases match TRBD1. This CDR3 has 15 amino acids. CDR1 is ENHRY and CDR2 is SYGVKD in the germline V gene. V shed 6 bases and J 4 bases; nucleotides not matched to a gene: 4. The CDR3 spells CAIRAGTGGTGELFF. The CDR3 DNA reads TGTGCCATCAGGGCCGGGACAGGGGGCACCGGGGAGCTGTTTTTT.

This clonotype was seen ten or more times. The gene calls are TRBV20-1 and TRBJ2-5; D unresolved. V was pared by 3 bases and J by 1 base, with 6 bases between. The CDR3 consists of 12 residues. CDR1 and CDR2 from the germline V gene are DFQATT and SNEGSKA (reference sequence). The CDR3 reads CSASPGQETQYF. CDR3 bases: TGCAGTGCTAGTCCCGGCCAAGAGACCCAGTACTTC.

This chain uses TRBV9 with TRBJ2-3; 11 bases align to TRBD2. The CDR3 is 17 amino acids. Germline CDR1 and CDR2: SGDLS and YYNGEE. V gave up 2 bases and J gave up 0 bases; unmatched junction bases: 5. The CDR3 DNA reads TGTGCCAGCAGCGTTACTAGCGGGGGCTTTAGCACAGATACGCAGTATTTT. It specifies CASSVTSGGFSTDTQYF. Drawing the rest from reference TRBV9 and TRBJ2-3, the complete variable domain is DSGVTQTPKHLITATGQRVTLRCSPRSGDLSVYWYQQSLDQGLQFLIQYYNGEERAKGNILERFSAQQFPDLHSELNLSSLELGDSALYFCASSVTSGGFSTDTQYFGPGTRLTVL.

The sample holds many counts of this clonotype. The CDR3, as DNA: TGTGCCAGCCTGGGGGGACTAGCGGCTAGCACAGATACGCAGTATTTT. Translated: CASLGGLAASTDTQYF. The chain links TRBV2 to TRBJ2-3, with 11 bases fitting TRBD2. Losses at the gene ends were 8 bases for V and 0 bases for J; bases not matched to a gene: 7. CDR1 SNHLY and CDR2 FYNNEI come from the germline V gene. The CDR3 totals 16 residues.

This rearrangement joins TRBV3-1 to TRBJ2-5; the match to TRBD2 covers 12 bases. In germline, CDR1 is LGHDT, CDR2 YNNKEL (reference sequence). The CDR3 spans 17 residues. The J segment lost 4 bases and the V segment lost 5 bases, leaving 11 bases of the junction unmatched. CDR3 sequence: CASSAPALAGGRETQYF. The CDR3 nucleotides are TGTGCCAGCAGCGCCCCGGCCCTAGCGGGAGGGCGAGAGACCCAGTACTTC.